This T cell receptor (beta chain) was sequenced during a study of OX40 agonist ivuxolimab in advanced cancers. Study overall: The patients got ivuxolimab, which is an agonistic anti-OX40 (CD134) antibody. Patients in the trial were receiving intravenous ivuxolimab every 2 weeks, at doses of 0.01 to 10 mg/kg.

In regard to this clone: What it binds is unknown.

Germline V CDR1 and CDR2: SGDLS, YYNGEE. V lost 2 bases and J 6 bases, leaving 14 bases between the germline ends. The CDR3 consists of 14 residues. General study findings and limits: Certain nonresponders additionally had low normalized T-cell clonal expansion.

Sequencing was performed with immunoSEQ multiplex PCR; in TCRdb, only in-frame clones are kept and a portion is missing. The sample records 20,000 or so clones, around 79% being singletons. This rearrangement joins TRBV9 to TRBJ1-1, with D possibly TRBD1 on 5 matching bases. The sequence was obtained from an adult with an advanced solid tumor such as melanoma, head and neck, liver or kidney cancer. This specimen was CD4+ or CD8+ T cells sorted from blood, taken in a trial of the OX40 agonist ivuxolimab. CDR3 sequence (DNA): TGTGCCAGCAGCGTGAGGTCGGGGCACGCTGAAGCTTTCTTT. Translated: CASSVRSGHAEAFF.